This TCR beta chain originates from a study of blood T cell repertoires in COVID-19. The CDR3 is made up of 10 amino acids. Trimming removed 3 bases from V and 6 bases from J, with 5 bases in between. Germline V gene data show CDR1 as DFQATT and CDR2 as SNEGSKA (reference sequence). Clones were read by immunoSEQ multiplex PCR, and TCRdb kept only the in-frame ones, dropping some. The data show 110,000 or so clones, with 86% seen just once and around 8% held by the top ten. The V and J genes are TRBV20-1 and TRBJ1-1; a possible D gene is TRBD1 (5 bases). The TCR was taken from a man in his 70s who had recovered from COVID-19. Sequencing was carried out using peripheral blood. The CDR3 here is CSASRAEAFF. The CDR3 nucleotides read TGCAGTGCTAGCAGGGCTGAAGCTTTCTTT.